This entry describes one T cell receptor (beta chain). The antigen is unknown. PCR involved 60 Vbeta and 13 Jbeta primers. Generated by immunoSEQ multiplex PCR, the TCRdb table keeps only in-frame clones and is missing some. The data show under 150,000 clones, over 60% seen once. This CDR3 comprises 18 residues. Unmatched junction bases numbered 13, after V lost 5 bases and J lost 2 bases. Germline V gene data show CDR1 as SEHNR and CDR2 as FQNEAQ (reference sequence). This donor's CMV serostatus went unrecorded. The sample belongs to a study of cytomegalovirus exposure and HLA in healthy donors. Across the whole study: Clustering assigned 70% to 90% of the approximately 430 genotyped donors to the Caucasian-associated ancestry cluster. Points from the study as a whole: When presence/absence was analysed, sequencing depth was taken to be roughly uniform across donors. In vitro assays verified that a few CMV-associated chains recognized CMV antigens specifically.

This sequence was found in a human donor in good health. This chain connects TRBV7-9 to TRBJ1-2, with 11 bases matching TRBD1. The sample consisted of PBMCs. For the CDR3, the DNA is TGTGCCAGCAGCGAACGGGACAGGGGGTTGCAGTTGAACTATGGCTACACCTTC. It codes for CASSERDRGLQLNYGYTF.